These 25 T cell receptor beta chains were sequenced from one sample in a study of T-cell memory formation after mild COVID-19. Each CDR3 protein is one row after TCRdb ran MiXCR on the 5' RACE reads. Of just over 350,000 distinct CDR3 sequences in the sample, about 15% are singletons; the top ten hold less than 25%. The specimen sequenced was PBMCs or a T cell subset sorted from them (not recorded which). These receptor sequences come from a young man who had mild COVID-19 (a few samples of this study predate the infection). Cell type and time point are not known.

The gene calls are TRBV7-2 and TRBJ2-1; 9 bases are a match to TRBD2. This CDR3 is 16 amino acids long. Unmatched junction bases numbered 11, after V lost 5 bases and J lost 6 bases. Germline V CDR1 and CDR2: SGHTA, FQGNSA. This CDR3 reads CASSLMGAGGRNEQFF. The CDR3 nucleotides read TGTGCCAGCAGCCTGATGGGGGCGGGGGGGCGCAATGAGCAGTTCTTC.

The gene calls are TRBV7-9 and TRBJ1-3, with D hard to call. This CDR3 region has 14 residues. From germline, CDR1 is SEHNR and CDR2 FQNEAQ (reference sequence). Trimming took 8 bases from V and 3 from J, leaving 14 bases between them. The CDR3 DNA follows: TGTGCCAGCGCCACCCGGGTCGGTGGAAACACCATATATTTT. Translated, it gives CASATRVGGNTIYF.

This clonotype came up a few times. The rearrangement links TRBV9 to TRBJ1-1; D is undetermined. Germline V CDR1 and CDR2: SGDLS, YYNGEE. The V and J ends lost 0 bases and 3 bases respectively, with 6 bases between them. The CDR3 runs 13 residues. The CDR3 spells CASSVVWDTEAFF. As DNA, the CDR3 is TGTGCCAGCAGCGTAGTGTGGGACACTGAAGCTTTCTTT.

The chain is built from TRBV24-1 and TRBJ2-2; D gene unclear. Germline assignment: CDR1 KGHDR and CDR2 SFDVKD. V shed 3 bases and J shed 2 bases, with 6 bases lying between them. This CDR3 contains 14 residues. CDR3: CATSDGVNTGELFF. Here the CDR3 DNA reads TGTGCCACCAGTGATGGAGTAAACACCGGGGAGCTGTTTTTT.

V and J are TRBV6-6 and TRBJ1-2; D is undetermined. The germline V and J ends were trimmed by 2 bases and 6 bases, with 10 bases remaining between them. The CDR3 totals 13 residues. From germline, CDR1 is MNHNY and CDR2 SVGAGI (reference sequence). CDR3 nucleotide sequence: TGTGCCAGCAGTTACGACCCGGTGGATGGCTACACCTTC. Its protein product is CASSYDPVDGYTF.

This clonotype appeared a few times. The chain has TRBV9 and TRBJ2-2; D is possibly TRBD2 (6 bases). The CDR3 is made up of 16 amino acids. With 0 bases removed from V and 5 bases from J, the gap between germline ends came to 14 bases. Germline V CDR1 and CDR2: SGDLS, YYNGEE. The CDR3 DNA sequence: TGTGCCAGCAGCGTAGATACCGAGGCGGGGACCGGGGAGCTGTTTTTT. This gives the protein CASSVDTEAGTGELFF.

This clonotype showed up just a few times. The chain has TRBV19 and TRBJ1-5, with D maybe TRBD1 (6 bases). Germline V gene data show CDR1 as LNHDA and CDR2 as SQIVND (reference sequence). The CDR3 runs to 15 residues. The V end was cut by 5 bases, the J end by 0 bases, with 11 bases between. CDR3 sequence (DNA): TGTGCCAGTAGTTCGGGACACTATAGCAATCAGCCCCAGCATTTT. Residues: CASSSGHYSNQPQHF. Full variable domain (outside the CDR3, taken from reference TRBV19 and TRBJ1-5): DGGITQSPKYLFRKEGQNVTLSCEQNLNHDAMYWYRQDPGQGLRLIYYSQIVNDFQKGDIAEGYSVSREKKESFPLTVTSAQKNPTAFYLCASSSGHYSNQPQHFGDGTRLSIL.

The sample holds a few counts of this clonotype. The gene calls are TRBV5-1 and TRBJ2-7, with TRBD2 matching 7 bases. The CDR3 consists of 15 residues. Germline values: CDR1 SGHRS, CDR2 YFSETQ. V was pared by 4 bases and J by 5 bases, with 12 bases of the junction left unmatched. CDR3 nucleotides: TGCGCCAGCAGCCTTGGGGACTACTACTGGGACGAGCAGTACTTC. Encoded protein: CASSLGDYYWDEQYF.

Here the CDR3 reads CASSAGTGKGSEKLFF. The CDR3 bases are TGTGCCAGCTCGGCCGGGACAGGGAAAGGAAGTGAAAAACTGTTTTTT. The chain combines TRBV18 with TRBJ1-4; the match to TRBD1 covers 9 bases. The V gene end was trimmed by 6 bases and the J gene end by 7 bases; junction bases not matched to a gene: 12. Germline CDR1 KGHSH, CDR2 LQKENI. The CDR3 is 16 residues long. Looking up the rest from reference TRBV18 and TRBJ1-4 gives the full variable domain: NAGVMQNPRHLVRRRGQEARLRCSPMKGHSHVYWYRQLPEEGLKFMVYLQKENIIDESGMPKERFSAEFPKEGPSILRIQQVVRGDSAAYFCASSAGTGKGSEKLFFGSGTQLSVL.

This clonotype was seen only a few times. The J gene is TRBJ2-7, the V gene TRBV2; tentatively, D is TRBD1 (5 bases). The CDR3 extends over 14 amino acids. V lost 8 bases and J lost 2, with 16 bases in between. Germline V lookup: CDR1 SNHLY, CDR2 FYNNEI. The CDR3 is CASLLGQLAYEQYF. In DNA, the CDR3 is TGTGCCAGCCTCCTGGGGCAGCTAGCCTACGAGCAGTACTTC.

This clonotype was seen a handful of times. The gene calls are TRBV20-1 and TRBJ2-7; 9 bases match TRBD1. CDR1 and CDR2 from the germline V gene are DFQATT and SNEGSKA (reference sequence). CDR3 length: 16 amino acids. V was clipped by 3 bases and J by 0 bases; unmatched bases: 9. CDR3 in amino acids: CSASPDRGFGSYEQYF. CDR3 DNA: TGCAGTGCTAGCCCTGACAGGGGGTTCGGCTCCTACGAGCAGTACTTC.

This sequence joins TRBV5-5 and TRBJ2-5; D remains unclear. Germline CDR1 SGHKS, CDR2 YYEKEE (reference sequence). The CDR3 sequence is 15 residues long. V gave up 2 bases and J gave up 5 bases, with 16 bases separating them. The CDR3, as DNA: TGTGCCAGCAGCTTATTAGCACCCCGGACGGAGACCCAGTACTTC. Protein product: CASSLLAPRTETQYF. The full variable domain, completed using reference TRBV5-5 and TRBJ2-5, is DAGVTQSPTHLIKTRGQQVTLRCSPISGHKSVSWYQQVLGQGPQFIFQYYEKEERGRGNFPDRFSARQFPNYSSELNVNALLLGDSALYLCASSLLAPRTETQYFGPGTRLLVL.

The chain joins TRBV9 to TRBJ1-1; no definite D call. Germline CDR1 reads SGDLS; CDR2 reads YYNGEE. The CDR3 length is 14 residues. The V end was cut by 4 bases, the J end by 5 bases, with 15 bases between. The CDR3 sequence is CASSTDGRLTEAFF. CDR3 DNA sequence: TGTGCCAGCAGCACCGATGGAAGACTGACTGAAGCTTTCTTT.

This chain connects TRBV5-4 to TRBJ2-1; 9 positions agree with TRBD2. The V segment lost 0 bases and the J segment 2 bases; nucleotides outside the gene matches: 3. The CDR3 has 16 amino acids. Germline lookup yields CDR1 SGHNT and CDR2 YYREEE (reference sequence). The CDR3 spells CASSLAGGGAYNEQFF. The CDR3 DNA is TGTGCCAGCAGCTTGGCTGGCGGGGGGGCCTACAATGAGCAGTTCTTC.

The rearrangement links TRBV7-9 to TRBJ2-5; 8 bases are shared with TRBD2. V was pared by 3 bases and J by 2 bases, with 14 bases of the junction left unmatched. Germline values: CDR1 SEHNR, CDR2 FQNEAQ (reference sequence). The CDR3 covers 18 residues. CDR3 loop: CASSFFPRGGPDQETQYF. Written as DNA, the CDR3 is TGTGCCAGCAGCTTTTTTCCCCGCGGGGGGCCCGATCAAGAGACCCAGTACTTC.

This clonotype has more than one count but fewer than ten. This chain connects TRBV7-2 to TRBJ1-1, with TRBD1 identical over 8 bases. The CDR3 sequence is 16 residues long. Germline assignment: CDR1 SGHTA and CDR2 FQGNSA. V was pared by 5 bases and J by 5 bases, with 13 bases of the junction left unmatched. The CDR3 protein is CASSPSLDRVGTEAFF. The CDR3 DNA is TGTGCCAGCAGCCCTTCGCTGGACAGGGTGGGGACTGAAGCTTTCTTT.

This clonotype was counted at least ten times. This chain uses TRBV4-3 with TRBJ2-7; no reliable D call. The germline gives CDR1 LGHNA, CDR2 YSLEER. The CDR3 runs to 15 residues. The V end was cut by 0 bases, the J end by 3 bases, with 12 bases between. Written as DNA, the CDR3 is TGCGCCAGCAGCCAAGATCGGGTAGCCCACTACGAGCAGTACTTC. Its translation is CASSQDRVAHYEQYF.

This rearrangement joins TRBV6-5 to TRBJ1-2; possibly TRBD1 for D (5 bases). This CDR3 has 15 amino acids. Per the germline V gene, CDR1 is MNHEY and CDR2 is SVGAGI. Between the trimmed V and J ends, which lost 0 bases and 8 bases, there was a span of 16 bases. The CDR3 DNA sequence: TGTGCCAGCAGTTACTCTCGGGACCCTTTGTCCGGCTACACCTTC. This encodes CASSYSRDPLSGYTF.

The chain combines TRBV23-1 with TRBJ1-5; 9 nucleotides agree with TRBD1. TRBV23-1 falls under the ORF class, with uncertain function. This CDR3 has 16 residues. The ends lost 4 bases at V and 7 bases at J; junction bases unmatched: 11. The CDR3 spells CASSLPSDRGDQPQHF. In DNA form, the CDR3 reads TGCGCCAGCAGTCTACCCTCCGACAGGGGGGACCAGCCCCAGCATTTT.

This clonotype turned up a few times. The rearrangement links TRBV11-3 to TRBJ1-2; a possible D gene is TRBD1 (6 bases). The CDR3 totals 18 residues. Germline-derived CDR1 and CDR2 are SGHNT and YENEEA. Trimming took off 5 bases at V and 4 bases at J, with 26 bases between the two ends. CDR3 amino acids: CASSPKDRQDSPLYGYTF. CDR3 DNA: TGTGCCAGCAGCCCGAAAGACAGACAGGATTCCCCCCTCTATGGCTACACCTTC.

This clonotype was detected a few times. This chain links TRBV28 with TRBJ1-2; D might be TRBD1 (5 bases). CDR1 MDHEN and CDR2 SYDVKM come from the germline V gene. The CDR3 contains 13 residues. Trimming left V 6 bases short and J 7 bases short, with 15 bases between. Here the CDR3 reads CASRAIRAGGYTF. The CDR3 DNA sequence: TGTGCCAGCAGAGCGATCAGGGCGGGTGGCTACACCTTC.

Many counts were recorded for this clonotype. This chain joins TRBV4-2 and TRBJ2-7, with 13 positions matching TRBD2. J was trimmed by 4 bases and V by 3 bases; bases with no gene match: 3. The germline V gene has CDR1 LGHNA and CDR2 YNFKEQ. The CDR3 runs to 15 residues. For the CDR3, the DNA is TGTGCCAGCAGCCAGGAGACTAGCGGGGGGTACGAGCAGTACTTC. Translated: CASSQETSGGYEQYF.

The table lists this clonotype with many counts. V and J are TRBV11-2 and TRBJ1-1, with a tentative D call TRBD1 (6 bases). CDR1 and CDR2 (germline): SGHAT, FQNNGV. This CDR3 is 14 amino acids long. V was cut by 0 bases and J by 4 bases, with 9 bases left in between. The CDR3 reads CASSLEQGLTEAFF. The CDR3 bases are TGTGCCAGCAGCTTAGAGCAGGGGCTCACTGAAGCTTTCTTT.

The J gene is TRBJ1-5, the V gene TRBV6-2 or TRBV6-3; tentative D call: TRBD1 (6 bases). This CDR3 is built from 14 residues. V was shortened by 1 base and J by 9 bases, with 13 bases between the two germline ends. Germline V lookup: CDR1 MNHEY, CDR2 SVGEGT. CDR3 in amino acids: CASSYYGGGGPQHF. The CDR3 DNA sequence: TGTGCCAGCAGTTACTACGGGGGCGGAGGGCCCCAGCATTTT.

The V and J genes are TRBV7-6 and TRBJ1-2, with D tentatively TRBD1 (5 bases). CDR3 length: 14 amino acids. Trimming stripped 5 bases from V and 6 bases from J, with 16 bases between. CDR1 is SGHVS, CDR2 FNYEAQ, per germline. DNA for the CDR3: TGTGCCAGCAGCCCTCGGGGCGGGGTGGATGGCTACACCTTC. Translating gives CASSPRGGVDGYTF. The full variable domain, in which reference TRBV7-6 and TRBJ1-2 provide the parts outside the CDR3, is GAGVSQSPRYKVTKRGQDVALRCDPISGHVSLYWYRQALGQGPEFLTYFNYEAQQDKSGLPNDRFSAERPEGSISTLTIQRTEQRDSAMYRCASSPRGGVDGYTFGSGTRLTVV.